These 10 T cell receptor beta chains originate from one sample sequenced in a study of blood T cell repertoires in COVID-19. TCRdb's table, derived via immunoSEQ multiplex PCR, lists solely in-frame clones and lacks some. The data show 290,000 or so clones, about 82% seen once. Sequences were obtained from peripheral blood. The receptor set was obtained from a man between 45 and 60 years old with active or convalescent COVID-19.

The gene calls are TRBV18 and TRBJ2-2, with D perhaps TRBD2 (5 bases). Germline values: CDR1 KGHSH, CDR2 LQKENI. V gave up 4 bases and J gave up 0 bases, with 12 bases separating them. The CDR3 is 16 residues long. CDR3 coding DNA: TGTGCCAGCTCACTCGGACTTATTTCGAACACCGGGGAGCTGTTTTTT. Translation: CASSLGLISNTGELFF.

The chain carries TRBV19 and TRBJ2-3; 9 bases are a match to TRBD2. V was clipped by 5 bases and J by 5 bases; unmatched bases: 8. Germline V CDR1 and CDR2: LNHDA, SQIVND (reference sequence). This CDR3 contains 15 residues. DNA for the CDR3: TGTGCCAGTAGTTCGGCGGGAGGGCCTGGAGATACGCAGTATTTT. This codes for CASSSAGGPGDTQYF.

The chain carries TRBV3-1 (or the pseudogene TRBV3-2) and TRBJ1-3, with unresolved D. CDR3 length: 14 amino acids. The V and J ends lost 8 bases and 0 bases respectively, with 11 bases between them. In germline, CDR1 is LGHDT, CDR2 YNNKEL (reference sequence). CDR3 loop: CASQSAYSGNTIYF. CDR3 bases: TGTGCCAGCCAAAGCGCCTACTCTGGAAACACCATATATTTT.

The V and J genes are TRBV30 and TRBJ2-2, with D tentatively TRBD2 (6 bases). The ends were cut back, 3 bases at V and 5 bases at J, with 10 bases in the middle. Germline values: CDR1 GTSNPN, CDR2 SVGIG (reference sequence). This CDR3 is built from 13 residues. In DNA form, the CDR3 reads TGTGCCTGGAGACTAGCTGCTACCGGGGAGCTGTTTTTT. It translates to CAWRLAATGELFF. The whole variable domain, remainder taken from reference TRBV30 and TRBJ2-2, is SQTIHQWPATLVQPVGSPLSLECTVEGTSNPNLYWYRQAAGRGLQLLFYSVGIGQISSEVPQNLSASRPQDRQFILSSKKLLLSDSGFYLCAWRLAATGELFFGEGSRLTVL.

The V and J genes are TRBV2 and TRBJ1-2; possibly TRBD1 for D (5 bases). This CDR3 comprises 14 residues. V lost 7 bases, J lost 9 bases, and 21 bases lay in between. Germline CDR1 reads SNHLY; CDR2 reads FYNNEI. The CDR3, as DNA: TGTGCCAGCATCTTCGGCGGGAGAAAGGGGAGCTACACCTTC. It specifies CASIFGGRKGSYTF.

This clone was detected ten times or more. The chain carries TRBV30 and TRBJ1-2, with a possible D match to TRBD1 (6 bases). V was cut by 5 bases and J by 3 bases, with 16 bases left in between. Germline V gene data show CDR1 as GTSNPN and CDR2 as SVGIG (reference sequence). This CDR3 is 14 amino acids long. CDR3 coding DNA: TGTGCCTGGGACGCCGGACAGCGCGACTATGGCTACACCTTC. The encoded protein is CAWDAGQRDYGYTF.

This clone was observed a handful of times. The rearrangement uses TRBV3-1 (or the pseudogene TRBV3-2) and TRBJ1-2; the D gene is possibly TRBD1 (6 bases). The CDR3 has 13 amino acids. V gave up 4 bases and J gave up 2 bases, with 8 bases separating them. Germline CDR1 is LGHDT and CDR2 is YNNKEL (reference sequence). CDR3 in amino acids: CASSPTGNYGYTF. The CDR3 region has the DNA TGTGCCAGCAGCCCGACAGGAAACTATGGCTACACCTTC.

The CDR3 DNA is TGTGCCAGCAGCTTACAGGGGGCGGGTGGCACCGGGGAGCTGTTTTTT. Translation: CASSLQGAGGTGELFF. The chain employs TRBV7-8 and TRBJ2-2; 8 nucleotides match TRBD1. This CDR3 has 16 amino acids. Germline values: CDR1 SGHVS, CDR2 FQNEAQ. The V segment lost 2 bases and the J segment 4 bases; nucleotides outside the gene matches: 6.

This chain links TRBV11-3 with TRBJ2-1; 8 positions match TRBD1. The ends lost 3 bases at V and 2 bases at J; junction bases unmatched: 3. The CDR3 sequence is 15 residues long. Per germline, CDR1 SGHNT and CDR2 YENEEA. The CDR3 sequence: CASSLGQAPYNEQFF. CDR3 nucleotides: TGTGCCAGCAGCTTGGGACAGGCGCCCTACAATGAGCAGTTCTTC.

This clone showed up just once. This chain links TRBV9 with TRBJ2-3, with D maybe TRBD2 (5 bases). Per the germline V gene, CDR1 is SGDLS and CDR2 is YYNGEE. Trimming shortened V by 3 bases and J by 0 bases, and 11 bases separated the two germline ends. The CDR3 runs 15 residues. The CDR3 nucleotides are TGTGCCAGCAGCGAACGGGGATTTAGCACAGATACGCAGTATTTT. It is translated as CASSERGFSTDTQYF.